Listed here is a single T cell receptor (beta chain). Its antigen is unknown. Repertoires were generated with immunoSEQ multiplex PCR, while TCRdb's copy carries only in-frame clones and drops some. Of about 310,000 clones listed, around four fifths are singletons. These data come from a study of cytotoxic CD8 clonotypes in ibrutinib-treated CLL. As for the study in general: The cohort had around 10 relapsed/refractory and over 14 treatment-naive patients, 17 IGHV unmutated. The authors obtained response samples at a median of approximately 12 months of treatment, range 6 to 36. Study results and caveats: Clonality was higher at ibrutinib response and returned toward baseline at progression.

Sequences were derived from PBMCs, sampled before ibrutinib treatment. The sequence was obtained from a human donor with chronic lymphocytic leukemia.

CDR3 bases: TGTGCCGCCACGGACACCAGCTCTGGAAACACCATATATTTT. Translated: CAATDTSSGNTIYF. The chain is built from TRBV10-3 and TRBJ1-3; possible D gene TRBD1, 5 bases. Trimming cost V 11 bases and J 0 bases, with 14 bases left between them. CDR1 ENHRY and CDR2 SYGVKD come from the germline V gene. This CDR3 comprises 14 residues.